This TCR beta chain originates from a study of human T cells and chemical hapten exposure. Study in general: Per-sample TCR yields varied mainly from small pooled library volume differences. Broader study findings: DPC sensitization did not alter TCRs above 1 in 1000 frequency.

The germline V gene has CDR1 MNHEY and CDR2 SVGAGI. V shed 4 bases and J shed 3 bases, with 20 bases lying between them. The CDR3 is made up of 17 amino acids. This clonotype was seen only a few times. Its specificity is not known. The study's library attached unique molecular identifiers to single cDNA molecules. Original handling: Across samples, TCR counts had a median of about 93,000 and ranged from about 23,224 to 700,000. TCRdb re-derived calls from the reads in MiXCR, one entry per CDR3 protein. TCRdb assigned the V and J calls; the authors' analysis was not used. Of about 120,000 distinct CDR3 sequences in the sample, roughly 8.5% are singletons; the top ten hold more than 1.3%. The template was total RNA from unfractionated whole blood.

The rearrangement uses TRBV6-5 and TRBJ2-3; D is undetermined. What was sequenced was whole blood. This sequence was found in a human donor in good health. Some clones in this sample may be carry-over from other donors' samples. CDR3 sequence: CASSSQPGLVFTDTQYF. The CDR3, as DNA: TGTGCCAGCAGTTCTCAGCCGGGTCTAGTGTTTACAGATACGCAGTATTTT.